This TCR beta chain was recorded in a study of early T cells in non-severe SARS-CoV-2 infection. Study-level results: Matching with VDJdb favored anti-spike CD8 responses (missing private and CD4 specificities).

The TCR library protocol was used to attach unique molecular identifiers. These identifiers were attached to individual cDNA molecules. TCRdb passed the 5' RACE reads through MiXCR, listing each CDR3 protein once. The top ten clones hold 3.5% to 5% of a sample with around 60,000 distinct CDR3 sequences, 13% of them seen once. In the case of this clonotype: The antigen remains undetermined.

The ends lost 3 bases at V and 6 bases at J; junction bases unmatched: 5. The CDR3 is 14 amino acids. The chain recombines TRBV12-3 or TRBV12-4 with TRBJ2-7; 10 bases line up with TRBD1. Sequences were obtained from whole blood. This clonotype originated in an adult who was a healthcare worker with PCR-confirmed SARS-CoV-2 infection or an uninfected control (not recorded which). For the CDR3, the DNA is TGTGCCAGCAGTTTTGGGACAGGGGCTTTCGAGCAGTACTTC. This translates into CASSFGTGAFEQYF.